A selection of T cell receptor beta chains follows, all from one sample in a study of human T cells and chemical hapten exposure. TCRdb called the RACE reads again in MiXCR, with one record for every CDR3 protein. The sample shows about 85,000 distinct CDR3 sequences, over 6.5% of them seen only once. The material sequenced was whole blood, taken in connection with sensitization to the hapten diphenylcyclopropenone (DPC). All receptors come from a man aged 35 to 55 with alopecia areata. Some clones in this sample may be carry-over from other donors' samples. CDR3s include the opening cysteine and the closing phenylalanine or tryptophan. D genes are given only for firm matches. For some rows the clone size is stated as once, few or many, or as a class when expanded; others skip it.

v_gene	j_gene	abundance	d_gene	len	CDR3aa	CDR3nt
TRBV6-1	TRBJ2-1	NA	TRBD2	17	CASSVNGLAGGGGEQFF	TGTGCCAGCAGTGTTAACGGACTAGCGGGAGGGGGGGGTGAGCAGTTCTTC
TRBV7-9	TRBJ2-2	few	NA	12	CASSLSTGELFF	TGTGCCAGCAGCTTAAGTACCGGGGAGCTGTTTTTT
TRBV11-2	TRBJ2-4	many	NA	12	CASSLTENIQYF	TGTGCCAGCAGCTTGACCGAAAACATTCAGTACTTC
TRBV19	TRBJ2-1	NA	NA	13	CASSRGPHNEQFF	TGTGCCAGTAGCCGGGGACCCCACAATGAGCAGTTCTTC
TRBV5-5	TRBJ1-1	many	NA	14	CASSLEWDWAEAFF	TGTGCCAGCAGCTTGGAGTGGGATTGGGCTGAAGCTTTCTTT
TRBV20-1	TRBJ2-1	few	TRBD2	15	CSGNLPGLAGVGQFF	TGCAGTGGAAACTTGCCGGGACTAGCGGGAGTGGGGCAGTTCTTC
TRBV24-1	TRBJ2-2	NA	TRBD1	15	CASGQGPRGTGELFF	TGTGCCAGTGGACAGGGGCCGAGAGGGACCGGGGAGCTGTTTTTT
TRBV6-2/TRBV6-3	TRBJ1-1	few	NA	14	CASSRRGMDTEAFF	TGTGCCAGCAGTCGCAGGGGAATGGACACTGAAGCTTTCTTT
TRBV19	TRBJ2-4	NA	NA	17	CASSILGANLAKNIQYF	TGTGCCAGTAGTATTCTAGGAGCTAACCTAGCCAAAAACATTCAGTACTTC
TRBV6-2/TRBV6-3	TRBJ2-7	NA	TRBD1	17	CASSYPGQGGRGYEQYF	TGTGCCAGCAGTTACCCTGGACAGGGAGGACGAGGGTACGAGCAGTACTTC
TRBV29-1	TRBJ2-5	few	TRBD1	15	CSVEPAGQGEETQYF	TGCAGCGTTGAGCCAGCGGGACAGGGAGAGGAGACCCAGTACTTC
TRBV20-1	TRBJ2-3	NA	NA	15	CSAVEGLGGVDTQYF	TGCAGTGCCGTGGAGGGACTGGGTGGGGTGGATACGCAGTATTTT
TRBV4-1	TRBJ2-6	few	NA	16	CASSQDAGTGANVLTF	TGCGCCAGCAGCCAAGATGCGGGGACTGGGGCCAACGTCCTGACTTTC